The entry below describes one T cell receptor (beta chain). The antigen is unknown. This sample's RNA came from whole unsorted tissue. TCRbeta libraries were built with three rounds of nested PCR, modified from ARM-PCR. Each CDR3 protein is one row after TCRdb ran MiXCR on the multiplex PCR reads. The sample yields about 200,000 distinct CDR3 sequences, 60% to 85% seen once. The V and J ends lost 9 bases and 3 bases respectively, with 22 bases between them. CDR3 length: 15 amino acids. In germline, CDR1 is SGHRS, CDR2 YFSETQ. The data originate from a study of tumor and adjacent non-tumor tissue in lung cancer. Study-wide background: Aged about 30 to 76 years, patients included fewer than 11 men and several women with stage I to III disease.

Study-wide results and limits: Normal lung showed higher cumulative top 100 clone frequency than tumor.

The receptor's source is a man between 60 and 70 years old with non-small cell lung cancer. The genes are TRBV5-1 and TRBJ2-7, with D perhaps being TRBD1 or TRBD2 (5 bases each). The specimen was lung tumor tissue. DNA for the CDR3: TGCGCCATCACCACCGATCCAGGGAGAAGCTACGAGCAGTACTTC. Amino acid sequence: CAITTDPGRSYEQYF.